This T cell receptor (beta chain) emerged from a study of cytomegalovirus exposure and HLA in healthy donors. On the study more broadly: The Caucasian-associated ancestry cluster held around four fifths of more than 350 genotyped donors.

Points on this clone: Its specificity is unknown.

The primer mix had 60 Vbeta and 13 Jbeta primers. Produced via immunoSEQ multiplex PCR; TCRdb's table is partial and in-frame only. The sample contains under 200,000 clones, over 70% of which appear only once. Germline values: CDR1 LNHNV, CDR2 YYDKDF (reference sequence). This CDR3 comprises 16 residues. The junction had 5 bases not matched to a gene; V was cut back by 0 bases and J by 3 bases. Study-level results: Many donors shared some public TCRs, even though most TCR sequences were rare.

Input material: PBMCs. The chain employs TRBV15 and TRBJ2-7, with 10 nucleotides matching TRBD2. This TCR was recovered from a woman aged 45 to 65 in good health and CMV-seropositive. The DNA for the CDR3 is TGTGCCACCAGCAGAGATTTGGCTAGCGGGAGCTACGAGCAGTACTTC. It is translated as CATSRDLASGSYEQYF.